This TCR beta chain stems from a study of T cells in Graves' hyperthyroidism and ophthalmopathy (dated by TCRdb to between 2018 and 2020). Turning to the overall study: Peripheral blood was collected at initial diagnosis, before any treatment. The 100 or so discovery patients were divided at random into training and test sets in a 7:3 ratio. After sampling, hyperthyroidism patients received methimazole starting at 30 mg daily, and ophthalmopathy patients received high-dose intravenous methylprednisolone. To identify TCR V-J signatures that set the groups apart, the researchers used a discovery cohort of about a hundred patients, made up of under 50 with Graves' ophthalmopathy and approximately 57 with stable Graves' hyperthyroidism. TCR Vbeta CDR3 sequencing of 135 peripheral blood samples (over 40 ophthalmopathy, 75 to 80 hyperthyroidism and some 17 progressor patients) is reported in the paper. Prospective prediction of ophthalmopathy was tested in an independent validation cohort of approximately 19 hyperthyroidism patients and 17 patients who later progressed to ophthalmopathy. In over five Graves' hyperthyroidism patients, the study also compared T-cell repertoires from thyroid tissue with T-cell repertoires from blood.

General conclusions and limits of the study: Sample size was not statistically predetermined, and investigators were not blinded to group allocation. Ophthalmopathy was separated from stable hyperthyroidism by a 13 V-J signature model, with over 85% sensitivity and approximately 84% specificity obtained in cross-validation and 80%/75% obtained in testing. In validation, progression to ophthalmopathy was predicted by the model with approximately 67% sensitivity and approximately 78% specificity, a median of approximately 7.1 months before onset. Blood samples also contained most of the expanded thyroid clonotypes (frequency above 0.001), which suggests that blood repertoires may reflect thyroid immune responses.

TCR beta CDR3 regions were amplified from RNA transcripts. A first-round RT-PCR of the TCR CDR3 used the HTBI primer set with the Qiagen OneStep RT-PCR kit. The libraries were constructed in a second round of multiplex PCR and then size-selected and purified. Sequencing of the libraries was done on an Illumina HiSeq2000 using paired-end 100 bp reads. The original methods were these. SOAPnuke was used to process the raw data, removing reads that contained adapters or uncalled bases, had a mean Phred below 15, or lacked an exact match to the constant primer or identifier. High-quality paired reads were merged with COPE v1.2.5, and unique nucleotide sequences were defined as clonotypes. MiTCR v1.1 was used to align the clonotypes against IMGT TRBV, TRBD and TRBJ reference segments. The analysis included only V-J combinations with a frequency above 0.0001, which together covered over 98% of the repertoires. The TCS score was defined as F50 (clonal expansion) divided by E x V (chaos), with BLOSUM62-based TCRdist calculated between CDR3 peptides within each V-J. Welch's t-statistics and random forest reduced fewer than 550 V-J features to roughly 13, which were used in a naive Bayes classifier (R e1071). TCRdb handled the public reads itself, with Q25 trimming in fastp and clone calling in MiXCR, and kept productive beta chains. All rows with the same CDR3 protein become a single entry with the most common DNA and genes. The V and J calls were determined by TCRdb, not by the authors. The sample table records about half a million distinct CDR3 sequences; roughly 21% of these occur just once. 47% of the sample is held by the ten biggest clonotypes.

The table lists this clonotype with a few counts. Which antigen it targets is not known. No base-level quality is on record; no much larger clone is a single base apart. Ophthalmopathy patients had moderately to severely active disease, with a Clinical Activity Score of 3 or more, a NOSPECS grade of 4 or more, and a disease duration of less than 3 months. Exclusion was applied to patients with uncontrolled infections, other autoimmune diseases, pregnancy or lactation. Diagnoses were based on clinical symptoms, serum thyroxine and TRAb, thyroid ultrasound and orbital computed tomography. Ficoll-Paque density gradient centrifugation was used to isolate PBMCs from 8.5 to 10 ml of fresh peripheral blood. Total RNA was extracted using Trizol reagent, and RNA quality was assessed on an Agilent 2100 Bioanalyzer. V and J are truncated by 4 bases and 7 bases respectively, leaving an intervening sequence of 16 bases. CDR1 and CDR2 were assigned from the germline V gene (reference sequence) as LGHDT and YNNKEL. From the cysteine up to the phenylalanine, the CDR3 has a length of 14 residues. This entry keeps only the CDR3 DNA: 42 bases, framed from base 1.

The sequencing input was blood. The V gene is TRBV3-1 and the J gene is TRBJ2-5; TRBD1 is a weak D gene call, 5 bases matching. The receptor was derived from a man in his forties with Graves' ophthalmopathy. The CDR3 amino acid sequence is: CASSLGAQKGTQYF. The nucleotides are TGTGCCAGCAGCCTAGGGGCTCAGAAGGGGACCCAGTACTTC.